The 19 T cell receptor beta chains listed next were all sequenced from one sample in a study of Tregs in tolerant kidney transplant recipients. Sequencing was performed with immunoSEQ multiplex PCR; in TCRdb, only in-frame clones are kept and a portion is missing. The sample shows roughly 69,000 clones, roughly 89% of them seen only once. Source: CD4+ T cells from blood, taken before the transplant. Receptors originate from a human donor who received a combined kidney and bone marrow transplant.

CDR3 sequence (DNA): TGTGCCACCAGTAAAAGCGCACACCGAGATGAGCAGTTCTTC. It specifies CATSKSAHRDEQFF. The J gene is TRBJ2-1, the V gene TRBV15; D is uncertain. CDR3 size: 14 residues. The V end lost 6 bases, the J end lost 8 bases, and 17 bases lay between the germline ends. Germline lookup yields CDR1 LNHNV and CDR2 YYDKDF (reference sequence).

V and J are TRBV15 and TRBJ2-2; D is perhaps TRBD1 (6 bases). The V gene lost 0 bases and the J gene lost 4 bases, with 15 bases spanning the gap. The CDR3 is 17 residues long. From germline, CDR1 is LNHNV and CDR2 YYDKDF (reference sequence). CDR3 bases: TGTGCCACCAGCAGAGAGGGGGCGGCCCTGGCCACCGGGGAGCTGTTTTTT. Translation gives CATSREGAALATGELFF.

The table lists this clone with a count of one. V and J are TRBV28 and TRBJ2-7, with D possibly TRBD1 on 5 matching bases. The CDR3 spans 14 residues. CDR1 and CDR2 from the germline V gene are MDHEN and SYDVKM. V was pared by 6 bases and J by 3 bases, with 15 bases between. The CDR3 region has the DNA TGTGCCAGCAGCCCCCCCACAGGCTACTACGAGCAGTACTTC. This codes for CASSPPTGYYEQYF.

This rearrangement joins TRBV5-5 to TRBJ1-5; D gene uncertain. This CDR3 is 12 amino acids long. Trimming shortened V by 2 bases and J by 5 bases, and 5 bases separated the two germline ends. Germline CDR1 SGHKS, CDR2 YYEKEE (reference sequence). CDR3 amino acids: CASSFPDQPQHF. The CDR3 coding sequence is TGTGCCAGCAGCTTCCCCGATCAGCCCCAGCATTTT.

Written as DNA, the CDR3 is TGCGCCAGCAGCTACGGACAGGGGACGTCCGAGCAGTACTTC. Protein product: CASSYGQGTSEQYF. The V gene is TRBV5-1, the J gene TRBJ2-7; 9 bases are shared with TRBD1. This CDR3 has 14 amino acids. CDR1 is SGHRS and CDR2 is YFSETQ in the germline V gene. The V and J ends lost 3 bases and 6 bases, in that order; junction bases with no gene match: 7.

This clone has only a few counts. The chain recombines TRBV29-1 with TRBJ2-3; TRBD2 matches at 7 bases. CDR1 is SQVTM and CDR2 is ANQGSEA in the germline V gene. V gave up 4 bases and J gave up 5 bases; unmatched junction bases: 6. The length of the CDR3 is 13 residues. The chain's CDR3 is CSVAAGVKDTQYF. The DNA of the CDR3 is TGCAGCGTTGCGGCGGGAGTGAAAGATACGCAGTATTTT.

This chain uses TRBV28 with TRBJ2-7, with 9 bases that match TRBD1. The junction had 4 bases not matched to a gene; V was cut back by 4 bases and J by 3 bases. The germline CDR1 and CDR2 sequences are MDHEN and SYDVKM. The length of the CDR3 is 14 residues. The CDR3 spells CASSSYRGLYEQYF. The CDR3 coding sequence is TGTGCCAGCAGTTCCTACAGGGGGCTCTACGAGCAGTACTTC.

This chain joins TRBV30 and TRBJ2-1, with TRBD2 identical over 9 bases. CDR1 and CDR2 from the germline V gene are GTSNPN and SVGIG (reference sequence). The CDR3 is made up of 14 amino acids. V shed 3 bases, J shed 5 bases, and the junction held 5 bases outside the gene matches. The CDR3 region has the DNA TGTGCCTGGAGAAAGACTAGCGGACACAATGAGCAGTTCTTC. It translates to CAWRKTSGHNEQFF.

This clone appeared a single time. V gene TRBV18 combines with J gene TRBJ2-5; 8 bases line up with TRBD1. The trim removed 4 bases at V and 1 base at J, leaving 2 bases unmatched. Looked up from germline, CDR1 is KGHSH and CDR2 is LQKENI. There are 14 residues in the CDR3. Here the CDR3 DNA reads TGTGCCAGCTCACTCGGGACAGGCCAAGAGACCCAGTACTTC. It yields the protein CASSLGTGQETQYF.

The CDR3, as DNA: TGTGCCAGCAGCAGACAGGGGTCCACAGATACGCAGTATTTT. Its protein product is CASSRQGSTDTQYF. This rearrangement joins TRBV25-1 to TRBJ2-3, with TRBD1 matching over 8 bases. This CDR3 spans 14 amino acids. Losses at the gene ends were 6 bases for V and 2 bases for J; bases not matched to a gene: 4. Germline V lookup: CDR1 MGHDK, CDR2 SYGVNS.

The J gene is TRBJ1-1, the V gene TRBV9, with D possibly being TRBD1 (5 bases). With 4 bases removed from V and 0 bases from J, the gap between germline ends came to 10 bases. The CDR3 is 14 residues long. Germline assignment: CDR1 SGDLS and CDR2 YYNGEE. CDR3 sequence (DNA): TGTGCCAGCAGCCTCGGACACATGAACACTGAAGCTTTCTTT. Encoded protein: CASSLGHMNTEAFF.

The chain has TRBV9 and TRBJ2-1, with TRBD1 as a possible D gene (6 bases). CDR1 and CDR2 (germline): SGDLS, YYNGEE. This CDR3 is built from 15 residues. V lost 2 bases, J lost 3 bases, and 12 bases lay in between. Written as DNA, the CDR3 is TGTGCCAGCAGCGTCTCAGGGGACCACTACAATGAGCAGTTCTTC. Encoded protein: CASSVSGDHYNEQFF.

The V and J genes are TRBV10-1 and TRBJ2-7, with 13 nucleotides matching TRBD2. Germline lookup yields CDR1 WNHNN and CDR2 SYGVQD (reference sequence). J gave up 4 bases and V 3 bases, and 3 bases lay outside the gene matches. The CDR3 runs to 15 residues. In nucleotides, the CDR3 is TGCGCCAGCAGTGATTGGACTAGCGGGAGTTACGAGCAGTACTTC. Translated: CASSDWTSGSYEQYF.

V usage is TRBV5-6 and J usage is TRBJ1-2, with 9 bases lining up with TRBD1. Unmatched junction bases numbered 11, after V lost 4 bases and J lost 7 bases. The CDR3 has 15 residues. Germline lookup yields CDR1 SGHDT and CDR2 YYEEEE. CDR3 bases: TGTGCCAGCAGCCCCCCGGGACAGGGTATAGGTGGCTACACCTTC. Translating gives CASSPPGQGIGGYTF.

The V gene is TRBV5-1, the J gene TRBJ2-1; 9 bases match TRBD2. Germline V gene sequence: CDR1 SGHRS, CDR2 YFSETQ. With V trimmed by 0 bases and J by 0 bases, 4 bases remained unmatched. The CDR3 has 17 residues. The CDR3 DNA reads as TGCGCCAGCAGCTTGGAGGGTAGCGGGAGCTCCTACAATGAGCAGTTCTTC. Translating gives CASSLEGSGSSYNEQFF. The complete variable domain, with remaining parts taken from reference TRBV5-1 and TRBJ2-1, reads KAGVTQTPRYLIKTRGQQVTLSCSPISGHRSVSWYQQTPGQGLQFLFEYFSETQRNKGNFPGRFSGRQFSNSRSEMNVSTLELGDSALYLCASSLEGSGSSYNEQFFGPGTRLTVL.

This clone has just one count. The chain uses TRBV28 and TRBJ1-1; possibly TRBD1 for D (5 bases). Trimming removed 6 bases from V and 8 bases from J, with 22 bases in between. The CDR3 length is 15 residues. Germline V gene lookup returns CDR1 MDHEN and CDR2 SYDVKM. The chain's CDR3 is CASRAPRLQTVEAFF. The CDR3 region has the DNA TGTGCCAGCAGGGCCCCACGGTTACAGACAGTAGAAGCTTTCTTT.

In DNA form, the CDR3 reads TGTGCCAGTGCTAGCGGGAGCTACGGAAGCACAGATACGCAGTATTTT. It is translated as CASASGSYGSTDTQYF. This chain connects TRBV27 to TRBJ2-3; 10 bases match TRBD2. V was pared by 9 bases and J by 0 bases, with 9 bases of the junction left unmatched. The CDR3 is 16 residues long. Germline V gives CDR1 MNHEY, CDR2 SMNVEV (reference sequence).

J is TRBJ1-2 and V is TRBV28; maybe TRBD1 (6 bases). The V gene's germline CDR1 is MDHEN and CDR2 SYDVKM. Trimming took off 8 bases at V and 4 bases at J, with 11 bases between the two ends. The CDR3 contains 12 residues. The CDR3 DNA follows: TGTGCCAGCGGGGGCTTGAGCTATGGCTACACCTTC. It specifies CASGGLSYGYTF.

This chain links TRBV4-3 with TRBJ2-2, with 8 bases matching TRBD1. The CDR3 extends over 15 amino acids. The germline V gene has CDR1 LGHNA and CDR2 YSLEER. Trimming at V came to 4 bases and at J to 7 bases, leaving 8 bases not matched to a gene. In DNA, the CDR3 is TGCGCCAGCAGCCCCCAGGGGGCTAAGGACGGGGAGCTGTTTTTT. It is translated as CASSPQGAKDGELFF.